One T cell receptor (beta chain) is described in this entry. The target antigen is unknown. Some clones are missing from TCRdb's copy, which holds only in-frame ones; the method was immunoSEQ multiplex PCR. The data hold fewer than 8,500 clones, with approximately 72% observed a single time. The sample originates from a study of graft-versus-host responses after intestinal transplantation. Study-wide findings and caveats: Recipient bone marrow held GvH clones, some seen earlier in ileum or blood. High graft-versus-host to host-versus-graft T cell clonal ratios marked allografts of patients with graft-donor macrochimerism.

Germline loops: CDR1 MNHEY, CDR2 SVGAGI. The CDR3 has 15 residues. V dropped 6 bases and J dropped 1; count of bases not matched to a gene: 6. Intraepithelial lymphocytes and lamina propria lymphocytes were released through processing of graft tissue. The rearrangement uses TRBV6-5 and TRBJ2-3; 8 nucleotides agree with TRBD2. The TCR was taken from a human patient who received an intestinal transplant, so some T cells may come from the graft donor. The sample consisted of ileum tissue, taken approximately 220 days after intestinal transplant. The CDR3 spells CASSLRGGGTDTQYF. CDR3 in DNA: TGTGCCAGCAGCCTACGGGGGGGCGGCACAGATACGCAGTATTTT.